This entry lists 13 T cell receptor beta chains sequenced from one sample in a study of vaccination and CD4 T cells after COVID-19. Treatment indicated: approximately 9-day PBMC culture with coronavirus spike peptide pools or control peptides (ViraFEST assay). An Oncomine TCR Beta short-read assay was used to sequence the DNA from cultured CD4+ T cells. TCRdb re-called the PCR reads with MiXCR, one entry per CDR3 protein. This sample has 15,000 to 25,000 distinct CDR3 sequences, with roughly three fifths found just once. Their recognized antigens are unknown. Sequenced: CD4+ T cells from blood, cultured in vitro. The receptors were gathered from a human donor who had recovered from COVID-19.

This clonotype was detected a few times. The chain has TRBV7-9 and TRBJ1-1, with D unclear. There are 13 residues in the CDR3. Germline CDR1 is SEHNR and CDR2 is FQNEAQ (reference sequence). V gave up 5 bases and J gave up 1 base, with 8 bases separating them. This CDR3 is CASSESENTEAFF. CDR3 DNA sequence: TGTGCCAGCAGCGAAAGCGAGAACACTGAAGCTTTCTTT.

Only one count was recorded for this clonotype. This chain connects TRBV15 to TRBJ1-4, with D perhaps matching TRBD1 (6 bases). Germline CDR1 is LNHNV and CDR2 is YYDKDF (reference sequence). The CDR3 has 15 residues. V lost 4 bases to trimming and J lost 6 bases, with 15 bases between them. The DNA for the CDR3 is TGTGCCACCAGCAAGGGCTGGGGGGGCGATGAAAAACTGTTTTTT. Amino acids: CATSKGWGGDEKLFF.

The rearrangement links TRBV6-1 to TRBJ2-7; D ambiguous. There are 13 residues in the CDR3. V shed 7 bases and J shed 9 bases, with 19 bases lying between them. Per the germline V gene, CDR1 is MNHNS and CDR2 is SASEGT. CDR3 loop: CASTPSPTERQYF. For the CDR3, the DNA is TGTGCCAGCACACCAAGCCCCACAGAGCGGCAGTACTTC.

The V gene is TRBV6-2 or TRBV6-3, the J gene TRBJ1-1, with 9 bases matching TRBD1. V lost 6 bases and J lost 3; bases outside the gene matches: 5. Germline CDR1 is MNHEY and CDR2 is SVGEGT. The CDR3 covers 14 residues. The CDR3 protein is CASRPTGGDTEAFF. The CDR3 region has the DNA TGTGCCAGCAGACCGACAGGGGGTGACACTGAAGCTTTCTTT.

This chain connects TRBV7-2 to TRBJ2-1; 13 bases fit TRBD2. CDR1 is SGHTA and CDR2 is FQGNSA in the germline V gene. This CDR3 is built from 16 residues. The junction had 6 bases not matched to a gene; V was cut back by 4 bases and J by 6 bases. The CDR3 bases are TGTGCCAGCAGCTCACGACTAGCGGGGGGTCGCAATGAGCAGTTCTTC. Translated: CASSSRLAGGRNEQFF.

The genes are TRBV24-1 and TRBJ2-3, with D possibly called TRBD1 or TRBD2 (7 bases each). Per germline, CDR1 KGHDR and CDR2 SFDVKD. This CDR3 spans 15 amino acids. V was clipped by 5 bases and J by 1 base, with 12 bases between them. The CDR3 region has the DNA TGTGCCACCAGTGTGGGAGGGGGCGGCACAGATACGCAGTATTTT. Translated, it gives CATSVGGGGTDTQYF.

The gene calls are TRBV6-1 and TRBJ1-1; 7 nucleotides line up with TRBD1. The germline CDR1 and CDR2 sequences are MNHNS and SASEGT. This CDR3 is 15 amino acids long. The V segment lost 1 base and the J segment 0 bases; nucleotides outside the gene matches: 2. CDR3 loop: CASSEGQGVNTEAFF. The CDR3 nucleotides read TGTGCCAGCAGTGAAGGACAGGGAGTGAACACTGAAGCTTTCTTT.

V usage is TRBV24-1 and J usage is TRBJ2-3, with 10 nucleotides matching TRBD2. The ends lost 6 bases at V and 3 bases at J; junction bases unmatched: 8. The length of the CDR3 is 16 residues. Looked up from germline, CDR1 is KGHDR and CDR2 is SFDVKD. CDR3 DNA sequence: TGTGCCACCAGTATAGGGCTAGCGGGAGTTACAGATACGCAGTATTTT. This encodes CATSIGLAGVTDTQYF.

V gene TRBV7-2 combines with J gene TRBJ2-7; D is unclear. The CDR3 contains 13 residues. V lost 4 bases and J lost 7, with 14 bases in between. Per the germline V gene, CDR1 is SGHTA and CDR2 is FQGNSA. CDR3 nucleotides: TGTGCCAGCAGCTCCCGGGTCTCTCTAGAGCAGTACTTC. Translation: CASSSRVSLEQYF.

The chain uses TRBV20-1 and TRBJ1-1; possibly TRBD1 for D (5 bases). Looked up from germline, CDR1 is DFQATT and CDR2 is SNEGSKA (reference sequence). The CDR3 loop spans 13 amino acids. The ends were cut back, 6 bases at V and 9 bases at J, with 20 bases in the middle. The CDR3 protein is CSAMPGPQEKAFF. CDR3 DNA sequence: TGCAGTGCAATGCCGGGACCGCAAGAAAAAGCTTTCTTT.

V and J are TRBV12-3 or TRBV12-4 and TRBJ1-1; D possibly corresponds to TRBD1 (6 bases). This CDR3 has 15 residues. Trimming pared 3 bases from V and 8 bases from J, leaving 19 bases between. The CDR3, as DNA: TGTGCCAGCAGTTTGACTGGCAGGGGCGCCCCCGAAGCTTTCTTT. Amino acid sequence: CASSLTGRGAPEAFF.

The CDR3 region is CATARDSNQPQHF. CDR3 coding DNA: TGTGCCACCGCGAGGGATAGCAATCAGCCCCAGCATTTT. The V and J genes are TRBV28 and TRBJ1-5, with D unresolved. Trimming removed 10 bases from V and 0 bases from J, with 10 bases in between. Germline CDR1 reads MDHEN; CDR2 reads SYDVKM. The CDR3 runs to 13 residues.

This clonotype was seen only a few times. The chain couples TRBV20-1 to TRBJ1-2, with D possibly TRBD1 on 6 matching bases. CDR1 and CDR2 (germline): DFQATT, SNEGSKA (reference sequence). The CDR3 is 13 residues long. CDR3 bases: TGCAGCTGGTGGGGGCCAGGGGCGAATGGCTACACCTTC. Translating it yields CSWWGPGANGYTF.